These 10 T cell receptor beta chains share one sample of origin, sequenced in a study of beta chain features in type 1 diabetes. Broader study findings: Shortening that was moderate but significant affected the TCRB CDR3s of Type 1 diabetes patients in all four CD4+ subsets.

The investigators reverse transcribed all of the isolated RNA, so they sequenced expressed TCRB transcripts. Method: immunoSEQ multiplex PCR; TCRdb's copy keeps in-frame clones and lacks some. The data contain approximately 41,000 clones, 66% of them singletons. No antigen is known for these receptors. The sequenced material came from Tregs from blood. The receptors were gathered from a man aged 25-45 years with type 1 diabetes. Some clones in this sample may be carry-over from other donors' samples.

The chain uses TRBV29-1 and TRBJ2-5; TRBD1 agrees at 7 bases. The CDR3 spans 14 residues. Germline V lookup: CDR1 SQVTM, CDR2 ANQGSEA. Trimming at V came to 3 bases and at J to 2 bases, leaving 6 bases not matched to a gene. CDR3 in amino acids: CSVEPGQLQETQYF. CDR3 in DNA: TGCAGCGTTGAGCCGGGACAGCTACAAGAGACCCAGTACTTC.

This clone was seen a handful of times. The chain combines TRBV29-1 with TRBJ2-1, with 8 nucleotides matching TRBD2. Trimming cost V 4 bases and J 7 bases; bases outside gene matches: 6. Looked up from germline, CDR1 is SQVTM and CDR2 is ANQGSEA. The CDR3 has 13 residues. CDR3 sequence: CSVASGGPNEQFF. The CDR3 coding sequence is TGCAGCGTTGCGTCGGGGGGGCCAAATGAGCAGTTCTTC.

The rearrangement links TRBV18 to TRBJ2-7; D is ambiguous. Between the trimmed V and J ends, which lost 1 base and 2 bases, there was a span of 9 bases. Germline-derived CDR1 and CDR2 are KGHSH and LQKENI. The CDR3 has 14 residues. CDR3 nucleotide sequence: TGTGCCAGCTCACCACTGAGCCGCGCCTACGAGCAGTACTTC. Its protein is CASSPLSRAYEQYF.

This clone is a singleton in its sample. The chain carries TRBV7-3 and TRBJ1-1; the match to TRBD1 covers 7 bases. The germline CDR1 and CDR2 sequences are SGHTA and FQGTGA. The V segment lost 5 bases and the J segment 0 bases; nucleotides outside the gene matches: 6. This CDR3 region has 15 residues. Written as DNA, the CDR3 is TGTGCCAGCAGCCCCAGACAGGGCATGAACACTGAAGCTTTCTTT. Protein: CASSPRQGMNTEAFF.

The table lists this clone with a few counts. The chain joins TRBV2 to TRBJ1-1; D not resolved. The CDR3 has 14 amino acids. The V end lost 4 bases, the J end lost 4 bases, and 13 bases lay between the germline ends. Germline V gene sequence: CDR1 SNHLY, CDR2 FYNNEI. The CDR3 is CASSGHPRVTEAFF. Written as DNA, the CDR3 is TGTGCCAGCAGTGGACACCCCCGCGTCACTGAAGCTTTCTTT. The whole variable domain, remainder taken from reference TRBV2 and TRBJ1-1, is EPEVTQTPSHQVTQMGQEVILRCVPISNHLYFYWYRQILGQKVEFLVSFYNNEISEKSEIFDDQFSVERPDGSNFTLKIRSTKLEDSAMYFCASSGHPRVTEAFFGQGTRLTVV.

The chain has TRBV5-4 and TRBJ2-3, with 9 bases lining up with TRBD2. Germline V gene data show CDR1 as SGHNT and CDR2 as YYREEE (reference sequence). CDR3 size: 15 residues. V trimming: 4 bases; J trimming: 4 bases; junction bases outside the gene matches: 7. Here the CDR3 reads CASSPQSSGADTQYF. As DNA, the CDR3 is TGTGCCAGCAGCCCACAGTCTAGCGGGGCAGATACGCAGTATTTT.

The chain recombines TRBV9 with TRBJ2-7; D is possibly TRBD2 (5 bases). V lost 0 bases to trimming and J lost 2 bases, with 9 bases between them. CDR1 and CDR2 from the germline V gene are SGDLS and YYNGEE. This CDR3 has 14 residues. CDR3 in amino acids: CASSVVGEPYEQYF. DNA of the CDR3: TGTGCCAGCAGCGTAGTCGGGGAGCCCTACGAGCAGTACTTC.

The V call is TRBV5-1, the J call TRBJ1-1, with no clear D. The length of the CDR3 is 15 residues. The ends were cut back, 3 bases at V and 3 bases at J, with 15 bases in the middle. Germline V gives CDR1 SGHRS, CDR2 YFSETQ. The CDR3 DNA is TGCGCCAGCAGCTGGGGAGGGATTTTGTACACTGAAGCTTTCTTT. This gives the protein CASSWGGILYTEAFF.

The chain uses TRBV29-1 and TRBJ2-3; the match to TRBD2 covers 9 bases. The ends lost 5 bases at V and 9 bases at J; junction bases unmatched: 3. This CDR3 has 11 residues. Germline assignment: CDR1 SQVTM and CDR2 ANQGSEA. The DNA for the CDR3 is TGCAGCGTTTCTCTAGCGGGGACGCAGTATTTT. Protein sequence: CSVSLAGTQYF.

In this sample, this clone turned up once. CDR3 DNA sequence: TGTGCCAGCTCACCAGGATTTGGAGAATCTGACACTGAAGCTTTCTTT. Its translation is CASSPGFGESDTEAFF. The chain combines TRBV18 with TRBJ1-1; D gene unclear. Deletions cut 2 bases from V and 3 bases from J, with 16 bases between. This CDR3 has 16 residues. Germline values: CDR1 KGHSH, CDR2 LQKENI.